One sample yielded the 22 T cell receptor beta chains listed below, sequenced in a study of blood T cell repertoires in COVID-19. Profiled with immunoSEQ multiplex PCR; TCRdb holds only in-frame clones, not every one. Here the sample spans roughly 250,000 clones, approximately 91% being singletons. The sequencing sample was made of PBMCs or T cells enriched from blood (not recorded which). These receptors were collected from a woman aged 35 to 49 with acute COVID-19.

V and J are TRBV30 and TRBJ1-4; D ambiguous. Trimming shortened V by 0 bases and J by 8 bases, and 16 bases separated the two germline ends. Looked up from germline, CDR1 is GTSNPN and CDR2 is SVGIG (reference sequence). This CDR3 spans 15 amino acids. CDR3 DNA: TGTGCCTGGAGTGTACCGGGGATCCCGACAGAAAAACTGTTTTTT. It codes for CAWSVPGIPTEKLFF.

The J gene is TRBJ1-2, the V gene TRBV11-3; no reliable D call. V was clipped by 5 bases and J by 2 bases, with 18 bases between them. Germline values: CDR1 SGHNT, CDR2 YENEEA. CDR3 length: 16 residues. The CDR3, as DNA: TGTGCCAGCAGCCCATCGTTAAGTGGTCGGAACTATGGCTACACCTTC. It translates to CASSPSLSGRNYGYTF.

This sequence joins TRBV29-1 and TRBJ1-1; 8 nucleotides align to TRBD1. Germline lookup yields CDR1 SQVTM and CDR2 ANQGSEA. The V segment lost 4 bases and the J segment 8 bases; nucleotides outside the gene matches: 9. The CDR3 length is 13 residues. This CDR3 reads CSVVVVPGGEAFF. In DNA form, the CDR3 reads TGCAGCGTTGTGGTCGTCCCAGGGGGCGAAGCTTTCTTT.

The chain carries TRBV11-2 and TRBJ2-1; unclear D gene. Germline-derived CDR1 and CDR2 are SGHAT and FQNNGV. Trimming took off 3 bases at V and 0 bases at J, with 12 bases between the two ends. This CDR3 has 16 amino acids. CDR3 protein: CASSFRPRSSYNEQFF. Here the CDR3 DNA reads TGTGCCAGCAGCTTTCGGCCACGGAGCTCCTACAATGAGCAGTTCTTC.

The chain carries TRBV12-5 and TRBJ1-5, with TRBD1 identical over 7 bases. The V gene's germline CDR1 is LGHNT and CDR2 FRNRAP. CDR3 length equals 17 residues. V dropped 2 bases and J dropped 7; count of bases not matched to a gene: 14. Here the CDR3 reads CASGLSTAGTALQPQHF. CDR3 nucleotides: TGTGCTAGTGGTTTGAGTACGGCCGGGACAGCCTTACAGCCCCAGCATTTT. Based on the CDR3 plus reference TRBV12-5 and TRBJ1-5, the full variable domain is DARVTQTPRHKVTEMGQEVTMRCQPILGHNTVFWYRQTMMQGLELLAYFRNRAPLDDSGMPKDRFSAEMPDATLATLKIQPSEPRDSAVYFCASGLSTAGTALQPQHFGDGTRLSIL.

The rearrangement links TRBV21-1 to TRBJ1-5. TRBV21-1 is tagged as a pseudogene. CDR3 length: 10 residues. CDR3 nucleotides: TGTGCCGCAAAGAGTGAACCCCAGCATTTT. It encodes CAAKSEPQHF.

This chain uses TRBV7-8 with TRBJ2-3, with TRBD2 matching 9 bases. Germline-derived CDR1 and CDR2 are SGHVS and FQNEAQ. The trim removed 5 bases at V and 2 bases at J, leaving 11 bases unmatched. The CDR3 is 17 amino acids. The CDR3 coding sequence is TGTGCCAGCAGCCCTCGGGGGACTAGCCGAAACACAGATACGCAGTATTTT. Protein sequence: CASSPRGTSRNTDTQYF.

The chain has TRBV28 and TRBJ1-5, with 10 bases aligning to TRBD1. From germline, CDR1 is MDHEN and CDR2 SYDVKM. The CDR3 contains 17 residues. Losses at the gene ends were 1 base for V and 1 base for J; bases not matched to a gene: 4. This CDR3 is CASSLSRQGASNQPQHF. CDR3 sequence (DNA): TGTGCCAGCAGTTTATCAAGACAGGGGGCGAGCAATCAGCCCCAGCATTTT.

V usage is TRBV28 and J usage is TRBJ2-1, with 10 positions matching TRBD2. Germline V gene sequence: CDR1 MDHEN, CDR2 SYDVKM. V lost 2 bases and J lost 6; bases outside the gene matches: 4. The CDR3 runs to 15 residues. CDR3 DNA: TGTGCCAGCAGTTTAGAAGCGGGAGGGGTCAATGAGCAGTTCTTC. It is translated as CASSLEAGGVNEQFF.

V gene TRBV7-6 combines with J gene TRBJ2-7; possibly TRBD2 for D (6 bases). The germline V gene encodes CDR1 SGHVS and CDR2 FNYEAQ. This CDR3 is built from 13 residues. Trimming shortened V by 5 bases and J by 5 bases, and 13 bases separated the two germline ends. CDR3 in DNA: TGTGCCAGCAGCCTTGGGCCGGGGGACGAGCAGTACTTC. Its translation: CASSLGPGDEQYF.

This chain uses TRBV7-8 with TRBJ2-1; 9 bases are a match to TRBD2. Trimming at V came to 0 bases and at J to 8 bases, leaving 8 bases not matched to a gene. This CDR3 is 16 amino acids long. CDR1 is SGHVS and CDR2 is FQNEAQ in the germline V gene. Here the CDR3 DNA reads TGTGCCAGCAGCTTAGCTCGGCGGGAGGGCCGCCATGAGCAGTTCTTC. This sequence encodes CASSLARREGRHEQFF.

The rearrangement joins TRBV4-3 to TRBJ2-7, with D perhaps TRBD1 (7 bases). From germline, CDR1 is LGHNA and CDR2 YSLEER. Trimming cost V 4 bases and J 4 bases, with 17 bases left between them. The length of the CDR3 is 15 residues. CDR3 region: CASSLNPGGGYEQYF. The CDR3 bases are TGCGCCAGCAGCCTCAATCCAGGGGGAGGATACGAGCAGTACTTC.

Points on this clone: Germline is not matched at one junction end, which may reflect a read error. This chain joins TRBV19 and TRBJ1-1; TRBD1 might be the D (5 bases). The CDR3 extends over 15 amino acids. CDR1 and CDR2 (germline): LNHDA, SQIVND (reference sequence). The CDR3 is CASSIDGGVKTEAFF. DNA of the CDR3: TGTGCCAGTAGTATAGATGGAGGGGTGAAGACTGAAGCTTTCTTT.

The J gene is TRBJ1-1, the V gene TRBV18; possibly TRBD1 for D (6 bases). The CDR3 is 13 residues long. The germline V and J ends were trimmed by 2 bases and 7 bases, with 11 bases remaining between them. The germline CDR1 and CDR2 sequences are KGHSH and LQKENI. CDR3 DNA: TGTGCCAGCTCACCAGGGACACGAAGTGAAGCTTTCTTT. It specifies CASSPGTRSEAFF.

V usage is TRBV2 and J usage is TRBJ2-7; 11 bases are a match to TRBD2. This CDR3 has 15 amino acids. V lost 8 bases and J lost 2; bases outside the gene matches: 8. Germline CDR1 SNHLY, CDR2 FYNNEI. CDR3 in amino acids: CASQGLAGGPYEQYF. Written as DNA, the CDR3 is TGTGCCAGCCAGGGGCTAGCGGGGGGCCCCTACGAGCAGTACTTC.

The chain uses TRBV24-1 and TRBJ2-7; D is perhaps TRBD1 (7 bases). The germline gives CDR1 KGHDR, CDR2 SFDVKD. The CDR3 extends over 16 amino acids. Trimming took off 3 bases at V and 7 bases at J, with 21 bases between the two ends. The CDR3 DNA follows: TGTGCCACCAGTGATCCTCGGACAGGAGGGGTGGGGGAGCAGTACTTC. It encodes CATSDPRTGGVGEQYF.

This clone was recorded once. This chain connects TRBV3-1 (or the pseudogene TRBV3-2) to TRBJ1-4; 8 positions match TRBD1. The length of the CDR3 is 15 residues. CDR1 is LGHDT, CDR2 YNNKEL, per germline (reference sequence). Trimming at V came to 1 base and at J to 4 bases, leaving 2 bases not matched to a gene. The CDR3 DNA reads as TGTGCCAGCAGCCAAGGGACAGGGAATAATGAAAAACTGTTTTTT. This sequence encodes CASSQGTGNNEKLFF.

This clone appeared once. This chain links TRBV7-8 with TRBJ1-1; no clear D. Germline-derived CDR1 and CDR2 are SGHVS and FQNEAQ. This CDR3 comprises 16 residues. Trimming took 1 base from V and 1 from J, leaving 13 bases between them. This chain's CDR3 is CASSLEGGRRNTEAFF. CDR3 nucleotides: TGTGCCAGCAGCTTAGAAGGCGGAAGGAGGAACACTGAAGCTTTCTTT.

CDR3 nucleotide sequence: TGTGCCAGCAGCTTGAGCTCCACTGAAGCTTTCTTT. Amino acids: CASSLSSTEAFF. This chain joins TRBV5-6 and TRBJ1-1, with D uncertain. Germline V CDR1 and CDR2: SGHDT, YYEEEE. V lost 1 base and J 4 bases, leaving 5 bases between the germline ends. The CDR3 is made up of 12 amino acids.

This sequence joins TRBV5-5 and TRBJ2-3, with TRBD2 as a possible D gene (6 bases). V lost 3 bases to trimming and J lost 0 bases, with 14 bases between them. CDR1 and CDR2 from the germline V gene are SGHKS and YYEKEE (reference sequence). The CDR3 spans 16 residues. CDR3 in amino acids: CASSWPSDTSTDTQYF. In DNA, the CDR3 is TGTGCCAGCAGCTGGCCTAGCGACACTAGCACAGATACGCAGTATTTT.

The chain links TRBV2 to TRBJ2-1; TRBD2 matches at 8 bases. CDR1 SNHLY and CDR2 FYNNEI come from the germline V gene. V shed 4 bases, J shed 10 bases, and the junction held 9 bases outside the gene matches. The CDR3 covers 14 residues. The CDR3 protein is CASSGGRLLDEQFF. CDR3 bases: TGTGCCAGCAGTGGCGGGAGGCTCCTTGACGAGCAGTTCTTC.

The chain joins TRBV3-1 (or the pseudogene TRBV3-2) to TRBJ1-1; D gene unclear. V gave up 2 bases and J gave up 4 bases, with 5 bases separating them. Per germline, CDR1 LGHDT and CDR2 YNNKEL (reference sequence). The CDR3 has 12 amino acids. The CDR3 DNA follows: TGTGCCAGCAGCCAATCTAGCACTGAAGCTTTCTTT. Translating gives CASSQSSTEAFF.